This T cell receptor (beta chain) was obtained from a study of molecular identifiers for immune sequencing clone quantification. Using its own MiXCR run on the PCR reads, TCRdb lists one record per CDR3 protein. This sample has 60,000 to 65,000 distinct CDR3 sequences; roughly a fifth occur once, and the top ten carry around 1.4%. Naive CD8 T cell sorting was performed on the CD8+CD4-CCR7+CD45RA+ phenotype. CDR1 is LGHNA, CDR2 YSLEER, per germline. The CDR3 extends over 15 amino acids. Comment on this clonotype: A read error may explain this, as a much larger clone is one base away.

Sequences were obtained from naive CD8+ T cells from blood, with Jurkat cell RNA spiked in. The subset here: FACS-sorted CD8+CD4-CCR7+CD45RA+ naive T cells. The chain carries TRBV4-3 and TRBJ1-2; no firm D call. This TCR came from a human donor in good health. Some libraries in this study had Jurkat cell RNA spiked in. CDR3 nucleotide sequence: TGCTCCAGCAGCCCCACTTGGGCCGATGCGAGAGGCTACACCTTC. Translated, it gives CSSSPTWADARGYTF.